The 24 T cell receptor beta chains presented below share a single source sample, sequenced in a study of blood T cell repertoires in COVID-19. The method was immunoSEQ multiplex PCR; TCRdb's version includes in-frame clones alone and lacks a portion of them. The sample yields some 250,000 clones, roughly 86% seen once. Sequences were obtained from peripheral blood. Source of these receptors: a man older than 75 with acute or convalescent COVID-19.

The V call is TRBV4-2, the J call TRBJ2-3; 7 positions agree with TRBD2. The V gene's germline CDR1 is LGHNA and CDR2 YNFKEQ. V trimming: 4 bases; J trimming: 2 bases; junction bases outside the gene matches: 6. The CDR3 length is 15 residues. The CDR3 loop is CASSPEGTNTDTQYF. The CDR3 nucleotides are TGTGCCAGCAGCCCAGAAGGGACTAACACAGATACGCAGTATTTT.

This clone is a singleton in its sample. This chain's CDR3 is CASSQRGPTDTQYF. CDR3 in DNA: TGTGCCAGCAGCCAGCGGGGGCCCACAGATACGCAGTATTTT. The rearrangement uses TRBV3-1 (or the pseudogene TRBV3-2) and TRBJ2-3, with TRBD2 as a possible D gene (7 bases). Trimming took 3 bases from V and 2 from J, leaving 9 bases between them. This CDR3 contains 14 residues. Germline values: CDR1 LGHDT, CDR2 YNNKEL (reference sequence).

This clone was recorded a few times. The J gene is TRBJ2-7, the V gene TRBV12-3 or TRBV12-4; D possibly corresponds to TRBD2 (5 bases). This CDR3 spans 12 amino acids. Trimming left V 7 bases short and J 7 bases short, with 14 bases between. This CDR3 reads CASTRTGTEQYF. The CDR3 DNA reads TGTGCCAGCACCCGGACTGGTACGGAGCAGTACTTC.

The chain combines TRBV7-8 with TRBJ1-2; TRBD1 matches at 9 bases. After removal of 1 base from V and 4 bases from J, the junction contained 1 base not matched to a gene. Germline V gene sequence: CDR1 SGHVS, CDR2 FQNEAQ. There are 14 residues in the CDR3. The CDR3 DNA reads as TGTGCCAGCAGCTTAGGGACAGGGGTCTATGGCTACACCTTC. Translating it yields CASSLGTGVYGYTF.

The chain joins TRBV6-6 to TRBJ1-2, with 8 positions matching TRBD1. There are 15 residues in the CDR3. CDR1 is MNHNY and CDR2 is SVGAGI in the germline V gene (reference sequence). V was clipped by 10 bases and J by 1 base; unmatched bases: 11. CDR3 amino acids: CATSWGQAYNYGYTF. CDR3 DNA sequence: TGTGCCACCTCCTGGGGACAGGCATATAACTATGGCTACACCTTC.

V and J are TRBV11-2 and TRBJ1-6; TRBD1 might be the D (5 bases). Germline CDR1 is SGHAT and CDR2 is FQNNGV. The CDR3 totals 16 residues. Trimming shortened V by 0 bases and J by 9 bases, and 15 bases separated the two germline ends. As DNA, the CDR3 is TGTGCCAGCAGCTTAGATCAGGCAGGGTATGCTTCACCCCTCCACTTT. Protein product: CASSLDQAGYASPLHF.

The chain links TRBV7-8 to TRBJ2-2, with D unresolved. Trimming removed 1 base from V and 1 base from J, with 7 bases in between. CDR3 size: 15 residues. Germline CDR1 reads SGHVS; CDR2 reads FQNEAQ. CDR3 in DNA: TGTGCCAGCAGCTTAGAATCGGGGAACACCGGGGAGCTGTTTTTT. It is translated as CASSLESGNTGELFF.

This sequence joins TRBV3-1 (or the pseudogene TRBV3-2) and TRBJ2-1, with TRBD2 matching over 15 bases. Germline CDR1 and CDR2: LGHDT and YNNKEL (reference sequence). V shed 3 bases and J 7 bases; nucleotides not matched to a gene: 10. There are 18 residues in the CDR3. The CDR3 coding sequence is TGTGCCAGCAGCCACCTTGGTGCCGGGACTAGCGGGAGGAATGAGCAGTTCTTC. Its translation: CASSHLGAGTSGRNEQFF.

CDR3 loop: CASSSGQNSPLHF. DNA of the CDR3: TGTGCCAGCAGCTCTGGACAGAATTCACCCCTCCACTTT. This chain connects TRBV7-9 to TRBJ1-6; TRBD1 might be the D (6 bases). Germline assignment: CDR1 SEHNR and CDR2 FQNEAQ (reference sequence). V was cut by 4 bases and J by 7 bases, with 8 bases left in between. The CDR3 spans 13 residues.

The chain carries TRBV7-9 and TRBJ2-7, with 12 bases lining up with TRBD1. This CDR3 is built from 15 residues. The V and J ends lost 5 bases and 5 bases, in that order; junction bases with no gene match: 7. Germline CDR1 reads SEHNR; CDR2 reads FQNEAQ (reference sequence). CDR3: CASSPPGQGANEQYF. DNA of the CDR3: TGTGCCAGCAGCCCCCCGGGACAGGGGGCCAACGAGCAGTACTTC.

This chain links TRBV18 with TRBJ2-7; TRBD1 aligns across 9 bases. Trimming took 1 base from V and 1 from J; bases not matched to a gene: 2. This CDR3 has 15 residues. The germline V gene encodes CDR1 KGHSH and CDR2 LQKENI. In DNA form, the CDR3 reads TGTGCCAGCTCACCACAGGGACAGGGTTCCTACGAGCAGTACTTC. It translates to CASSPQGQGSYEQYF. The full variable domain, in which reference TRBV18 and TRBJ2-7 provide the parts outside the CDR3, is NAGVMQNPRHLVRRRGQEARLRCSPMKGHSHVYWYRQLPEEGLKFMVYLQKENIIDESGMPKERFSAEFPKEGPSILRIQQVVRGDSAAYFCASSPQGQGSYEQYFGPGTRLTVT.

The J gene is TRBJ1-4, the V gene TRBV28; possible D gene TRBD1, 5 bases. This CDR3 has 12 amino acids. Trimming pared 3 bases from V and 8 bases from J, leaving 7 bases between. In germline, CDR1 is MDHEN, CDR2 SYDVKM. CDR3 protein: CASSFRVEKLFF. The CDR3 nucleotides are TGTGCCAGCAGTTTCAGGGTGGAAAAACTGTTTTTT. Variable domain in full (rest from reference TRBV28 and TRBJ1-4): DVKVTQSSRYLVKRTGEKVFLECVQDMDHENMFWYRQDPGLGLRLIYFSYDVKMKEKGDIPEGYSVSREKKERFSLILESASTNQTSMYLCASSFRVEKLFFGSGTQLSVL.

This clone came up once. CDR3 protein: CASSDPRGSGATDTQYF. The CDR3 DNA reads as TGCGCCAGCAGCGATCCCCGAGGTAGCGGGGCCACAGATACGCAGTATTTT. This chain connects TRBV5-1 to TRBJ2-3; TRBD2 agrees at 8 bases. V lost 4 bases and J lost 2; bases outside the gene matches: 12. CDR3 length: 17 residues. Looked up from germline, CDR1 is SGHRS and CDR2 is YFSETQ.

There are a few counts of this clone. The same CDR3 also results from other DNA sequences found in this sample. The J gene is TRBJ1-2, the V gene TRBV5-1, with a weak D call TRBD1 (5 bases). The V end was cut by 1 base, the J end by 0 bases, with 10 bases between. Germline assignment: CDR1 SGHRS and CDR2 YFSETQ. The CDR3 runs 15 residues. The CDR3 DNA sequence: TGCGCCAGCAGCTTGTCCCGGGGGGCTAACTATGGCTACACCTTC. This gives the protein CASSLSRGANYGYTF. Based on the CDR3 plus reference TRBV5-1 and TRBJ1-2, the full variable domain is KAGVTQTPRYLIKTRGQQVTLSCSPISGHRSVSWYQQTPGQGLQFLFEYFSETQRNKGNFPGRFSGRQFSNSRSEMNVSTLELGDSALYLCASSLSRGANYGYTFGSGTRLTVV.

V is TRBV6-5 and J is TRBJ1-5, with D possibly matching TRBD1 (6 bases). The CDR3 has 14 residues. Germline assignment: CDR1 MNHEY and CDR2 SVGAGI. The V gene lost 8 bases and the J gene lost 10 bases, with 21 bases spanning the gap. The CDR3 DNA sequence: TGTGCCAGCTCCCGGACAGCCTCGGTAGAACCCCAGCATTTT. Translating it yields CASSRTASVEPQHF.

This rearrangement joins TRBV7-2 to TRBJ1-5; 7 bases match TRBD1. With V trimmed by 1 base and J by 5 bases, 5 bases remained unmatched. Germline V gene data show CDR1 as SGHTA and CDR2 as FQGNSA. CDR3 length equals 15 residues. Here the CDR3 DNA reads TGTGCCAGCAGCTTAGGACAGGGCCGATATCAGCCCCAGCATTTT. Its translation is CASSLGQGRYQPQHF.

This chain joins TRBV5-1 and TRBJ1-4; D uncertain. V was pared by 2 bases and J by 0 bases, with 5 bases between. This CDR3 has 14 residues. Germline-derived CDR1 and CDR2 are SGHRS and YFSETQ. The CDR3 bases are TGCGCCAGCAGCTTTCGAGCAACTAATGAAAAACTGTTTTTT. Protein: CASSFRATNEKLFF.

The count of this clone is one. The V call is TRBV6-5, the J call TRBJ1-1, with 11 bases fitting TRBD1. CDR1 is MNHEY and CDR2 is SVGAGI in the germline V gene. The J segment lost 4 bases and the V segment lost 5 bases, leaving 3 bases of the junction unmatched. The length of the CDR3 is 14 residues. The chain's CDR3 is CASSPGTGGTEAFF. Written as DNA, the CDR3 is TGTGCCAGCAGTCCCGGGACAGGGGGCACTGAAGCTTTCTTT.

The CDR3 loop is CASSSGQAGSSYNSPLHF. DNA of the CDR3: TGTGCCAGCAGTTCCGGACAGGCGGGGAGCTCCTATAATTCACCCCTCCACTTT. The gene calls are TRBV28 and TRBJ1-6, with 7 bases that match TRBD1. The CDR3 loop spans 18 amino acids. From germline, CDR1 is MDHEN and CDR2 SYDVKM. Trimming cost V 4 bases and J 0 bases; bases outside gene matches: 9.

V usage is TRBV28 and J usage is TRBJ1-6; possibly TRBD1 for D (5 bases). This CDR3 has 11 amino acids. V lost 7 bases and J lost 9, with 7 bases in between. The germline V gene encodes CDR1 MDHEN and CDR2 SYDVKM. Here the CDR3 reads CASTGGSPLHF. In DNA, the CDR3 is TGTGCCAGCACGGGGGGTTCACCCCTCCACTTT.

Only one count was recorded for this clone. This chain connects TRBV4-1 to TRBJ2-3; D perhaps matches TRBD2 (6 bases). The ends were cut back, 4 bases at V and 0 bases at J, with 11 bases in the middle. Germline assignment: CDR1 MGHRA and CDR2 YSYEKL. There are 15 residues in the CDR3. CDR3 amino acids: CASSLADTSTDTQYF. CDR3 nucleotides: TGCGCCAGCAGCCTAGCGGATACCAGCACAGATACGCAGTATTTT.

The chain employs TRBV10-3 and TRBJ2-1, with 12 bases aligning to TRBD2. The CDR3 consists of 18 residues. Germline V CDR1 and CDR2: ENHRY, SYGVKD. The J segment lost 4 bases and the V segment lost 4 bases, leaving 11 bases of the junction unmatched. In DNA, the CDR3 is TGTGCCATCAGTGGGTGGGCTAGCGGGGGGGCGGGGTACAATGAGCAGTTCTTC. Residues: CAISGWASGGAGYNEQFF.

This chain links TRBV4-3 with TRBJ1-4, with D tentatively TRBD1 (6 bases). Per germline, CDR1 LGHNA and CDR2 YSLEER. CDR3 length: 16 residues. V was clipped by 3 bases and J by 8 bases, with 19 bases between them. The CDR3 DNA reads TGCGCCAGCAGCCAGGGTATAGGACAGCCCGGGGAAAAACTGTTTTTT. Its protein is CASSQGIGQPGEKLFF.

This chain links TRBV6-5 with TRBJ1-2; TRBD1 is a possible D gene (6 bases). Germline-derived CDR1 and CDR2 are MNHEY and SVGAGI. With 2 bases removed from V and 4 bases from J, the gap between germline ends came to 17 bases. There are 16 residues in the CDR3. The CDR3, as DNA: TGTGCCAGCAGTTACCTGGCCTCGGACAGTTTCTATGGCTACACCTTC. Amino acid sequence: CASSYLASDSFYGYTF.